This TCR beta chain was documented in a study of blood T cells in healthy people across ages. Overall study results and limits: Per million T cells, TCR beta diversity dropped about linearly as age rose.

Isolated PBMCs totaled at least 6 million in each sample. A sample-barcoded 5' primer and a J-beta primer mix were used in a second PCR of about 7 to 12 cycles. TCRdb reprocessed the 5' RACE reads with MiXCR, giving one entry per CDR3 protein. The sample consists of 1 million to 1.2 million distinct CDR3 sequences, 35% to 40% of them appearing once. This clonotype was seen ten or more times. As yet, its antigen is unknown. CDR1 LGHDT and CDR2 YNNKEL come from the germline V gene (reference sequence). The ends lost 3 bases at V and 5 bases at J; junction bases unmatched: 9. The CDR3 loop spans 17 amino acids.

This chain links TRBV3-1 with TRBJ2-3; 12 positions match TRBD2. The source material was blood. This receptor was identified in a man aged 18 to 35 in good health. The CDR3 DNA follows: TGTGCCAGCAGCCACCCCCCTAGCGGGGGGGCTGTAGATACGCAGTATTTT. This codes for CASSHPPSGGAVDTQYF.